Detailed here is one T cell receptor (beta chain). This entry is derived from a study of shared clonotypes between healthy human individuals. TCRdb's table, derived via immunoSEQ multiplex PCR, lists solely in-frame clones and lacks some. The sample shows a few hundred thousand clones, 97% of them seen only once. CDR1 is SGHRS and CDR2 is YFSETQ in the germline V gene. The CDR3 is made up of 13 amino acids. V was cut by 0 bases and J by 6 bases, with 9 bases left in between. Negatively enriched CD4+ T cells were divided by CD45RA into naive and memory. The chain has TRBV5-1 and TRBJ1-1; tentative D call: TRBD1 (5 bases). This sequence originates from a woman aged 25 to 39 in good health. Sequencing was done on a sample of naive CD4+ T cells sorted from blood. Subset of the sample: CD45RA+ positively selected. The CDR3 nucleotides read TGCGCCAGCAGCTTGGAGGTGGGGCCTGAAGCTTTCTTT. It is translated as CASSLEVGPEAFF.